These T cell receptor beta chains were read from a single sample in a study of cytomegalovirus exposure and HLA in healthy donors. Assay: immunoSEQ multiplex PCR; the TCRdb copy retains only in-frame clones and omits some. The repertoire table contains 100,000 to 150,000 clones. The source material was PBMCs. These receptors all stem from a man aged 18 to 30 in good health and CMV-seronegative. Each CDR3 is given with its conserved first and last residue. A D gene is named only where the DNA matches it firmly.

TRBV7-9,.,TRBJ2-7,TGTGCCAGCAGCTTAGTCGCTAGCGAGCAGTACTTC,CASSLVASEQYF
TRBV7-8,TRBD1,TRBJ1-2,TGTGCCAGCAGCTTAGAAGGGACAGACCATTATGGCTACACCTTC,CASSLEGTDHYGYTF
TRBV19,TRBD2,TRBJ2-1,TGTGCCAGTAGTCTTTTAGCGGGGGAAAGGTTCAATGAGCAGTTCTTC,CASSLLAGERFNEQFF
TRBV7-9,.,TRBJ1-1,TGTGCCAGCAGCTTAACCGGGGAGAACACTGAAGCTTTCTTT,CASSLTGENTEAFF
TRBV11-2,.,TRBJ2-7,TGTGCCAGCAGCTTCATATCGGAGCCCCACTACGAGCAGTACTTC,CASSFISEPHYEQYF
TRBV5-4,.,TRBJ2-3,TGTGCCAGCAGCTCTACTAGTTCGGCGCAGTATTTT,CASSSTSSAQYF
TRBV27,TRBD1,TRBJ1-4,TGTGCCAGCAGTCAGACAGGGGTTAATGAAAAACTGTTTTTT,CASSQTGVNEKLFF
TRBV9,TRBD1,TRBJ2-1,TGTGCCAGCAGCGTAGCTGGGGACAGTTACAATGAGCAGTTCTTC,CASSVAGDSYNEQFF
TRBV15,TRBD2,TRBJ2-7,TGTGCCACCAGCAGAGACTGGGGGAGGGGCGGGAGGTCCTACGAGCAGTACTTC,CATSRDWGRGGRSYEQYF
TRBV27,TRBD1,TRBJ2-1,TGTGCCAGCAGTTCGGGACAGGGGGCGGCGGTCTTC,CASSSGQGAAVF
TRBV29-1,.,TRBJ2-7,TGCAGCGTTGAGTGGGACATAGATTACGAGCAGTACTTC,CSVEWDIDYEQYF
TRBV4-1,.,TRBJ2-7,TGCGCCAGCAGCCAAGCAGGGCAGTACGAGCAGTACTTC,CASSQAGQYEQYF
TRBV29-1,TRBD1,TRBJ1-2,TGCAGCGTTGAAGGGGGCCAGGGGGCGGGTGGCTACACCTTC,CSVEGGQGAGGYTF
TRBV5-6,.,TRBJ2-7,TGTGCCAGCAGCCCCAAGGGGTACTACGAGCAGTACTTC,CASSPKGYYEQYF
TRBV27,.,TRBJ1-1,TGTGCCAGCAGTTTACCTGGGTCAAGGGGAATCACTGAAGCTTTCTTT,CASSLPGSRGITEAFF
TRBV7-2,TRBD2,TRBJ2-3,TGTGCCAGCAGCTTCGGGAGGTTGGGGGGAGGGATCGATACGCAGTATTTT,CASSFGRLGGGIDTQYF
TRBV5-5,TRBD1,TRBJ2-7,TGTGCCAGCAGCTCGGACAGGGGGGCGCAGGAAGAGCAGTACTTC,CASSSDRGAQEEQYF
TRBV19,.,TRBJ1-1,TGTGCCTCAAGGGAGGATTTGAACACTGAAGCTTTCTTT,CASREDLNTEAFF
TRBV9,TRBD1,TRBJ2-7,TGTGCCAGCAGTGACGGGACAGACTACGAGCAGTACTTC,CASSDGTDYEQYF
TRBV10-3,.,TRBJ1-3,TGTGCCATCAGTGAGCAGGCTGGTGGAAACACCATATATTTT,CAISEQAGGNTIYF
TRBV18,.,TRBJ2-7,TGTGCCAGCTCACCACGTAAGGGGTCCTACGAGCAGTACTTC,CASSPRKGSYEQYF
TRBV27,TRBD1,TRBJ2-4,TGTGCCAGCAGTCCGAGACAGGGCGGCATTCAGTACTTC,CASSPRQGGIQYF
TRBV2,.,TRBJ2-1,TGTGCCAGCAGTAAGGGGTCAACATACAATGAGCAGTTCTTC,CASSKGSTYNEQFF
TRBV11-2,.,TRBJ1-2,TGTGCCAGCAGCCCTTTCACAGGGTCCCTCTATGGCTACACCTTC,CASSPFTGSLYGYTF
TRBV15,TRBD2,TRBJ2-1,TGTGCCACCAGCAGAGCTCTAGCGGGGTCTCACTACAATGAGCAGTTCTTC,CATSRALAGSHYNEQFF
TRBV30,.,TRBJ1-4,TGTGCCTGGAGTGTGCATCTGAGCGAAAAACTGTTTTTT,CAWSVHLSEKLFF
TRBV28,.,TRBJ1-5,TGTGCCAGCAGTTTGGGGGGAGGAATACTACTTTATAGCAATCAGCCCCAGCATTTT,CASSLGGGILLYSNQPQHF
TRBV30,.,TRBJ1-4,TGTGCCTGGAGCTCAGGGGAGGGGAAACTGTTTTTT,CAWSSGEGKLFF
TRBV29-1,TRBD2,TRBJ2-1,TGCAGCGCCCGCCCGCGGGGGGACTACAATGAGCAGTTCTTC,CSARPRGDYNEQFF
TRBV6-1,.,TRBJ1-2,TGTGCCAGCAGTGAATCTTCTTATTATGGCTACACCTTC,CASSESSYYGYTF
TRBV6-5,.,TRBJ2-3,TGTGCCAGCAGTTACGAGACAGTCAGTAGGACAGATACGCAGTATTTT,CASSYETVSRTDTQYF
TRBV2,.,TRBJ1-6,TGTGCCAGCAGTGCTGCGGGGGGGAATTCACCCCTCCACTTT,CASSAAGGNSPLHF
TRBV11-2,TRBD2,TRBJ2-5,TGTGCCAGCAGCTTAGTGTGGGAGGGGACAGAGACCCAGTACTTC,CASSLVWEGTETQYF
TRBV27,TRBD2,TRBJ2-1,TGTGCCAGCAGTCCGCGGACTAGCGAGCAGTTCTTC,CASSPRTSEQFF
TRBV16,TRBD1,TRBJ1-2,TGTGCCAGCAGCCAATCGGCGACAGGGAAGAACTATGGCTACACCTTC,CASSQSATGKNYGYTF
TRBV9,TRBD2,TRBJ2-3,TGTGCCAGCAGCGTCAGCGGGGGCCTTTACACAGATACGCAGTATTTT,CASSVSGGLYTDTQYF
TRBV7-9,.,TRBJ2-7,TGTGCCAGCAGCTTAGGCGCGATCCTCTACGAGCAGTACTTC,CASSLGAILYEQYF
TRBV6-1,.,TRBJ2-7,TGTGCCAGCAGTGAACGCCCGGACATCTCCTACGAGCAGTACTTC,CASSERPDISYEQYF
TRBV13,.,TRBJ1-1,TGTGCCAGCAGCTTAGGTGTCTTACATCCGAACACTGAAGCTTTCTTT,CASSLGVLHPNTEAFF
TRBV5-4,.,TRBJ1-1,TGTGCCAGCACCTCCCTTACAAGTGAAGCTTTCTTT,CASTSLTSEAFF
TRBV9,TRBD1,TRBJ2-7,TGTGCCAGCAGCCCACGGGACAGACTCTACGAGCAGTACTTC,CASSPRDRLYEQYF
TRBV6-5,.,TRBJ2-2,TGTGCCAGCAGTATCACAGGGTCTAACACCGGGGAGCTGTTTTTT,CASSITGSNTGELFF
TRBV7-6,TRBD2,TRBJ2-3,TGTGCCAGCAGCTTAGTGGGACTAGGCACAGATACGCAGTATTTT,CASSLVGLGTDTQYF
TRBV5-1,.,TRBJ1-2,TGCGCCAGCAGCTTGAAGGGAGGTGGGGATGGCTACACCTTC,CASSLKGGGDGYTF
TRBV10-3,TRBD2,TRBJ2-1,TGTGCCATCAGTGAGGATTTGCGGGAGCAGTACAATGAGCAGTTCTTC,CAISEDLREQYNEQFF
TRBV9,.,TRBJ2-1,TGTGCCAGCAGCCCTTACGAGGGGGGGCTTGGGGACAATGAGCAGTTCTTC,CASSPYEGGLGDNEQFF
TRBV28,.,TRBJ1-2,TGTGCCAGCAGTTGGTCGGGTGGGTATGGCTACACCTTC,CASSWSGGYGYTF
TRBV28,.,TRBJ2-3,TGTGCCAGCAGTTTGGGGGGTACCTCTAGCACAGATACGCAGTATTTT,CASSLGGTSSTDTQYF
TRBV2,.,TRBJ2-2,TGTGCCAGCAGACCGACCGACACGAACACCGGGGAGCTGTTTTTT,CASRPTDTNTGELFF
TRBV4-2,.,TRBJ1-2,TGTGCCAGCAGCCGCGGCGGGGCAGGGAGGATCTATGGCTACACCTTC,CASSRGGAGRIYGYTF
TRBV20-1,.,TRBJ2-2,TGCAGTGCTAGACGGGCCGGGGAGCTGTTTTTT,CSARRAGELFF
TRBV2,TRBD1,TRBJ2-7,TGTGCCAGCAGGGGACAGGGTCCCTACGAGCAGTACTTC,CASRGQGPYEQYF
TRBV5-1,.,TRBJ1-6,TGCGCCAGCAGCTCCGGTCCAGCGGGATCACCCCTCCACTTT,CASSSGPAGSPLHF